These 26 T cell receptor beta chains were sequenced from one sample in a study of blood T cells in healthy people across ages. Sample-barcoded 5' priming and a J-beta primer mix drove a second PCR of about 7 to 11 cycles. TCRdb called the 5' RACE reads again in MiXCR, with one record for every CDR3 protein. This table has roughly 1.5 million distinct CDR3 sequences, roughly 43% appearing once. Sequencing input: blood. These receptors all come from a woman between 18 and 29 years old in good health.

The chain links TRBV27 to TRBJ2-2, with 9 nucleotides matching TRBD2. Germline values: CDR1 MNHEY, CDR2 SMNVEV (reference sequence). This CDR3 region has 14 residues. V was pared by 4 bases and J by 5 bases, with 2 bases of the junction left unmatched. The CDR3 sequence is CASSWTSVTGELFF. The DNA of the CDR3 is TGTGCCAGCAGTTGGACTAGCGTTACCGGGGAGCTGTTTTTT.

The CDR3 loop is CASSLNRVPRGMLDTQYF. CDR3 nucleotide sequence: TGTGCCAGCAGCCTGAACAGGGTGCCGAGGGGAATGTTGGATACGCAGTATTTT. The chain combines TRBV7-8 with TRBJ2-3; possible D gene TRBD1, 6 bases. Trimming took off 5 bases at V and 6 bases at J, with 27 bases between the two ends. Germline CDR1 and CDR2: SGHVS and FQNEAQ. This CDR3 is built from 18 residues.

This sequence joins TRBV3-1 and TRBJ2-7; D remains unclear. The V gene lost 4 bases and the J gene lost 0 bases, with 7 bases spanning the gap. The CDR3 covers 13 residues. Germline V gene data show CDR1 as LGHDT and CDR2 as YNNKEL (reference sequence). CDR3 nucleotides: TGTGCCAGCAGCCCTAGACCCTCCTACGAGCAGTACTTC. It is translated as CASSPRPSYEQYF.

The J gene is TRBJ2-1, the V gene TRBV7-2, with 10 bases fitting TRBD1. With 4 bases clipped from V and 6 bases from J, the junction kept 9 bases outside the gene matches. Germline assignment: CDR1 SGHTA and CDR2 FQGNSA. This CDR3 contains 16 residues. This CDR3 is CASSSKGGTGVNEQFF. Here the CDR3 DNA reads TGTGCCAGCAGCTCGAAAGGCGGGACAGGGGTCAATGAGCAGTTCTTC.

This clonotype was counted a few times. The CDR3 loop is CASSLPAQNYEQYF. The CDR3 DNA sequence: TGTGCCAGCAGCCTTCCCGCCCAAAATTATGAGCAGTACTTC. This sequence joins TRBV11-2 and TRBJ2-5; the D is unclear. V was pared by 5 bases and J by 11 bases, with 21 bases between. The CDR3 is made up of 14 amino acids. Germline CDR1 is SGHAT and CDR2 is FQNNGV.

This clonotype was detected only a few times. J is TRBJ2-2 and V is TRBV10-1; TRBD1 might be the D (7 bases). V lost 5 bases and J 6 bases, leaving 13 bases between the germline ends. This CDR3 comprises 14 residues. Germline V gives CDR1 WNHNN, CDR2 SYGVQD (reference sequence). The CDR3 spells CASSQTRGAGELFF. The CDR3 DNA follows: TGCGCCAGCAGTCAAACCAGGGGGGCCGGGGAGCTGTTTTTT.

This clonotype was recorded a few times. The V and J genes are TRBV6-5 and TRBJ1-2; D gene ambiguous. Germline V lookup: CDR1 MNHEY, CDR2 SVGAGI. The CDR3 covers 13 residues. Trimming took off 10 bases at V and 0 bases at J, with 12 bases between the two ends. As DNA, the CDR3 is TGTGCCACCTTCTACAGATCTAACTATGGCTACACCTTC. It yields the protein CATFYRSNYGYTF.

This clonotype was seen more than once but under ten times. V gene TRBV30 combines with J gene TRBJ2-2, with 8 bases matching TRBD2. Trimming cost V 6 bases and J 0 bases; bases outside gene matches: 0. From germline, CDR1 is GTSNPN and CDR2 SVGIG (reference sequence). The CDR3 runs to 13 residues. This CDR3 reads CACSGTNTGELFF. In DNA, the CDR3 is TGTGCCTGTAGCGGGACGAACACCGGGGAGCTGTTTTTT.

The CDR3 sequence is CSAGGPAEGYTF. The CDR3 DNA reads as TGCAGCGCTGGGGGACCGGCGGAGGGCTACACCTTC. The chain links TRBV29-1 to TRBJ1-2; D is perhaps TRBD1 (5 bases). Germline CDR1 and CDR2: SQVTM and ANQGSEA. Trimming shortened V by 7 bases and J by 8 bases, and 17 bases separated the two germline ends. This CDR3 is built from 12 residues.

The CDR3 region is CAVRGTNTGELFF. For the CDR3, the DNA is TGCGCCGTTCGAGGGACTAACACCGGGGAGCTGTTTTTT. The gene calls are TRBV5-1 and TRBJ2-2, with D tentatively TRBD2 (6 bases). CDR1 is SGHRS and CDR2 is YFSETQ in the germline V gene. Trimming removed 10 bases at V and 2 bases at J, with 12 bases between. The CDR3 length is 13 residues.

This clonotype was picked up a small number of times. The chain joins TRBV4-1 to TRBJ1-4; possibly TRBD1 for D (5 bases). This CDR3 region has 15 residues. V lost 0 bases and J 4 bases, leaving 9 bases between the germline ends. Per germline, CDR1 MGHRA and CDR2 YSYEKL. The CDR3 sequence: CASSQDLDNNEKLFF. In DNA, the CDR3 is TGCGCCAGCAGCCAAGATTTGGACAATAATGAAAAACTGTTTTTT.

The V gene is TRBV27, the J gene TRBJ1-1; D is unresolved. In germline, CDR1 is MNHEY, CDR2 SMNVEV (reference sequence). The CDR3 has 14 residues. V lost 2 bases, J lost 4 bases, and 11 bases lay in between. The CDR3 DNA follows: TGTGCCAGCAGTTTAGGGGTCATAGGCACTGAAGCTTTCTTT. Amino acid sequence: CASSLGVIGTEAFF.

This chain joins TRBV7-9 and TRBJ2-1; the match to TRBD2 covers 10 bases. Germline CDR1 is SEHNR and CDR2 is FQNEAQ (reference sequence). The CDR3 extends over 16 amino acids. The J segment lost 13 bases and the V segment lost 5 bases, leaving 17 bases of the junction unmatched. The CDR3 DNA is TGTGCCAGCAGCAAGGAAGGACTAGCGGACCAAGAGACCCAGTTCTTC. It yields the protein CASSKEGLADQETQFF.

V gene TRBV4-1 combines with J gene TRBJ2-3; 9 bases are shared with TRBD2. The CDR3 extends over 15 amino acids. V shed 5 bases, J shed 4 bases, and the junction held 7 bases outside the gene matches. From germline, CDR1 is MGHRA and CDR2 YSYEKL. The CDR3 region is CASSSSGGIPDTQYF. The CDR3 nucleotides read TGCGCCAGCAGCTCAAGCGGGGGGATTCCAGATACGCAGTATTTT.

J is TRBJ1-6 and V is TRBV11-2, with unresolved D. The ends were cut back, 1 base at V and 18 bases at J, with 13 bases in the middle. The CDR3 is made up of 12 amino acids. CDR1 SGHAT and CDR2 FQNNGV come from the germline V gene. DNA for the CDR3: TGTGCCAGCAGCTTAGCGGGATCCGCCCCCCACTTT. This gives the protein CASSLAGSAPHF.

The CDR3 sequence: CASSPVRLLETQYF. The CDR3 nucleotides are TGTGCCAGCAGCCCTGTCAGACTATTGGAGACCCAGTACTTC. This chain links TRBV11-2 with TRBJ2-5; tentatively, D is TRBD2 (5 bases). CDR1 is SGHAT and CDR2 is FQNNGV in the germline V gene. This CDR3 has 14 amino acids. V was clipped by 5 bases and J by 5 bases, with 15 bases between them.

The chain combines TRBV2 with TRBJ1-4; D may be TRBD1 (6 bases). V was clipped by 6 bases and J by 7 bases, with 18 bases between them. The germline gives CDR1 SNHLY, CDR2 FYNNEI. The CDR3 contains 15 residues. The CDR3 reads CASRRTGLGPEKLFF. The CDR3 coding sequence is TGTGCCAGCAGGCGTACAGGGTTAGGGCCTGAAAAACTGTTTTTT. The full variable domain, rest sourced from reference TRBV2 and TRBJ1-4, is EPEVTQTPSHQVTQMGQEVILRCVPISNHLYFYWYRQILGQKVEFLVSFYNNEISEKSEIFDDQFSVERPDGSNFTLKIRSTKLEDSAMYFCASRRTGLGPEKLFFGSGTQLSVL.

The CDR3 protein is CAISESAGLEGSYEQYF. In nucleotides, the CDR3 is TGTGCCATCAGTGAGAGCGCCGGACTAGAGGGTTCCTACGAGCAGTACTTC. The rearrangement links TRBV10-3 to TRBJ2-7, with 7 bases that match TRBD2. V was pared by 2 bases and J by 1 base, with 11 bases of the junction left unmatched. The CDR3 runs 17 residues. Germline CDR1 and CDR2: ENHRY and SYGVKD.

V is TRBV7-2 and J is TRBJ1-1; D ambiguous. The CDR3 runs 14 residues. Germline CDR1 reads SGHTA; CDR2 reads FQGNSA. V lost 2 bases, J lost 0 bases, and 7 bases lay in between. The DNA of the CDR3 is TGTGCCAGCAGCTTATATAAGGTGAACACTGAAGCTTTCTTT. Protein: CASSLYKVNTEAFF.

A single count supports this clonotype. The chain joins TRBV15 to TRBJ2-7; a weak D match, TRBD1 (6 bases). With 0 bases removed from V and 6 bases from J, the gap between germline ends came to 12 bases. From germline, CDR1 is LNHNV and CDR2 YYDKDF (reference sequence). This CDR3 is 14 amino acids long. CDR3 sequence (DNA): TGTGCCACCAGCAGAGATAAAGGGACACGCGAGCAGTACTTC. Residues: CATSRDKGTREQYF.

This clonotype was recorded a few times. The chain uses TRBV20-1 and TRBJ2-2, with TRBD1 matching 11 bases. Unmatched junction bases numbered 3, after V lost 0 bases and J lost 3 bases. This CDR3 is 16 amino acids long. Germline V lookup: CDR1 DFQATT, CDR2 SNEGSKA (reference sequence). CDR3 protein: CSARDPGQGDTGELFF. The DNA for the CDR3 is TGCAGTGCTAGAGATCCGGGACAGGGGGACACCGGGGAGCTGTTTTTT.

This clonotype came up a few times. The V and J genes are TRBV20-1 and TRBJ2-7; 12 nucleotides line up with TRBD2. The junction had 6 bases not matched to a gene; V was cut back by 3 bases and J by 0 bases. The CDR3 has 16 residues. The V gene's germline CDR1 is DFQATT and CDR2 SNEGSKA (reference sequence). CDR3 protein: CSASPMTSGSSYEQYF. CDR3 DNA: TGCAGTGCTAGCCCCATGACTAGCGGGAGCTCCTACGAGCAGTACTTC.

CDR3 protein: CASTIDRGEAFF. In nucleotides, the CDR3 is TGTGCCAGCACTATCGACAGGGGTGAAGCTTTCTTT. V usage is TRBV6-6 and J usage is TRBJ1-1; TRBD1 aligns across 8 bases. J was trimmed by 7 bases and V by 7 bases; bases with no gene match: 5. The germline CDR1 and CDR2 sequences are MNHNY and SVGAGI (reference sequence). The CDR3 extends over 12 amino acids.

The chain joins TRBV12-3 or TRBV12-4 to TRBJ1-2; D might be TRBD1 (6 bases). The CDR3 runs 14 residues. V was clipped by 7 bases and J by 6 bases, with 18 bases between them. The CDR3 bases are TGTGCCAGCACGAAGGGGCCAGGGGTCGATGGCTACACCTTC. This sequence encodes CASTKGPGVDGYTF.

The V call is TRBV12-3 or TRBV12-4, the J call TRBJ1-1, with a possible D match to TRBD1 (5 bases). V was shortened by 8 bases and J by 4 bases, with 17 bases between the two germline ends. This CDR3 spans 14 amino acids. The DNA for the CDR3 is TGTGCCAGCTTGCCATCTGGGGGTGGCACTGAAGCTTTCTTT. This gives the protein CASLPSGGGTEAFF.

The rearrangement uses TRBV7-6 and TRBJ1-1; D gene ambiguous. The CDR3 covers 16 residues. Germline CDR1 and CDR2: SGHVS and FNYEAQ. The V gene lost 1 base and the J gene lost 1 base, with 13 bases spanning the gap. CDR3 loop: CASSLDLRYPNTEAFF. DNA of the CDR3: TGTGCCAGCAGCTTAGATTTGAGGTATCCGAACACTGAAGCTTTCTTT.